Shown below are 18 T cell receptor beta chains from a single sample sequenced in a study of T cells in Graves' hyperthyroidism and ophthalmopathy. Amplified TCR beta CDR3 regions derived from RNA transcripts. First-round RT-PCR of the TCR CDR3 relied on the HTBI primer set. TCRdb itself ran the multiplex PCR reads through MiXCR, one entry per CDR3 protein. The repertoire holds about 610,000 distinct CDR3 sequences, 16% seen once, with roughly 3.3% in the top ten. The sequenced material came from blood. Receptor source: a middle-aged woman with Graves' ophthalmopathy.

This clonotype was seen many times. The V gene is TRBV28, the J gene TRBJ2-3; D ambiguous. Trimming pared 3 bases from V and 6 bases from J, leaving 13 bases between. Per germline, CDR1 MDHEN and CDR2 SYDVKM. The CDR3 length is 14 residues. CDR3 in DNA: TGTGCCAGCAGTTTGGCACTGGCTGGCGATACGCAGTATTTT. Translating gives CASSLALAGDTQYF.

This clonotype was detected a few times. As DNA, the CDR3 is TGCAGCGTTGAAGCAGGGATCAGACCTAACTATGGCTACACCTTC. This codes for CSVEAGIRPNYGYTF. The genes are TRBV29-1 and TRBJ1-2; D possibly corresponds to TRBD1 (5 bases). Germline CDR1 reads SQVTM; CDR2 reads ANQGSEA. The V gene lost 1 base and the J gene lost 0 bases, with 12 bases spanning the gap. This CDR3 comprises 15 residues. Full variable domain (rest looked up from reference TRBV29-1 and TRBJ1-2): SAVISQKPSRDICQRGTSLTIQCQVDSQVTMMFWYRQQPGQSLTLIATANQGSEATYESGFVIDKFPISRPNLTFSTLTVSNMSPEDSSIYLCSVEAGIRPNYGYTFGSGTRLTVV.

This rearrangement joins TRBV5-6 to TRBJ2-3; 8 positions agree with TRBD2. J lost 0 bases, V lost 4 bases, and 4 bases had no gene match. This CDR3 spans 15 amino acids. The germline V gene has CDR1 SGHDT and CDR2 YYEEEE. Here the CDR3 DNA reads TGTGCCAGCAGCAGACGCGGGGGGAGCACAGATACGCAGTATTTT. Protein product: CASSRRGGSTDTQYF.

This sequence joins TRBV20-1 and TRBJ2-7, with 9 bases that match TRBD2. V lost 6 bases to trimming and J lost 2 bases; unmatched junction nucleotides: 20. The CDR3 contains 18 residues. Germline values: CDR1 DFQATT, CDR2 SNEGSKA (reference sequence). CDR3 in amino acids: CSAARSQSRSGRPYEQYF. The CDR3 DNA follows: TGCAGTGCGGCGAGGAGTCAGAGTCGGAGCGGGAGGCCCTACGAGCAGTACTTC.

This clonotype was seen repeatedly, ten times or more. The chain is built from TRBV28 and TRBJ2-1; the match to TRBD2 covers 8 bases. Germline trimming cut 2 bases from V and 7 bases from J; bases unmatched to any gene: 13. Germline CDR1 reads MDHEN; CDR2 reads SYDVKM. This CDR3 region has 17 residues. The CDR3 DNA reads TGTGCCAGCAGTTTAAGTCCGGGACTAGGAATGCGTAATGAGCAGTTCTTC. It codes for CASSLSPGLGMRNEQFF.

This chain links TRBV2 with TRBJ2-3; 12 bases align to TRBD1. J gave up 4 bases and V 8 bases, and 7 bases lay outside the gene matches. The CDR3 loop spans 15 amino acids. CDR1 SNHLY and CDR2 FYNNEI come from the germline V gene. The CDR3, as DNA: TGTGCCAGCTCCCAGGGACAGGGGGCCGCAGATACGCAGTATTTT. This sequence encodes CASSQGQGAADTQYF.

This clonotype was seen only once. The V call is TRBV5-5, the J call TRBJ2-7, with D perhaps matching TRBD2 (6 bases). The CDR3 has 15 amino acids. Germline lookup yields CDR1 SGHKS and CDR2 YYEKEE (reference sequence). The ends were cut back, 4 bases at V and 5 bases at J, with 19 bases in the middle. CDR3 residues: CASSTGRGSLDEQYF. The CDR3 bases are TGTGCCAGCAGCACAGGTCGGGGGTCCTTGGACGAGCAGTACTTC.

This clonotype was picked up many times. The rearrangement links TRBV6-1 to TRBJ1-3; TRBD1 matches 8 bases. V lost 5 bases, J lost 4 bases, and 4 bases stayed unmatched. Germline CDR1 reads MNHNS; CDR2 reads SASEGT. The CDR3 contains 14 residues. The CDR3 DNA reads TGTGCCAGCAGTTCAGGGGGCGCGGGAAACACCATATATTTT. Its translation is CASSSGGAGNTIYF.

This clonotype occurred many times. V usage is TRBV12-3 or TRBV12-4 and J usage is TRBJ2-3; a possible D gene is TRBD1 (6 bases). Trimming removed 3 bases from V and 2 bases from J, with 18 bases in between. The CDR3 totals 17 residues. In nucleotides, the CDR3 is TGTGCCAGCAGTTTCCGAATCCGGACAGATTACACAGATACGCAGTATTTT. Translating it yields CASSFRIRTDYTDTQYF.

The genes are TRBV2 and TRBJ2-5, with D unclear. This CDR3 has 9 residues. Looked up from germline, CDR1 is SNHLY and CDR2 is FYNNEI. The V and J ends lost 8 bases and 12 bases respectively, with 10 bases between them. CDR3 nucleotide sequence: TGTGCCAGCTTTCCTTGGGAGTACTTC. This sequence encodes CASFPWEYF.

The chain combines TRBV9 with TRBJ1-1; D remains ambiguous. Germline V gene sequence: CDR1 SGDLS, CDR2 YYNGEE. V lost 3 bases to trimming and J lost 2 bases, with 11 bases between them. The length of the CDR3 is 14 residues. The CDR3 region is CASSGPGFNTEAFF. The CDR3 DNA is TGTGCCAGCAGCGGGCCGGGTTTCAACACTGAAGCTTTCTTT.

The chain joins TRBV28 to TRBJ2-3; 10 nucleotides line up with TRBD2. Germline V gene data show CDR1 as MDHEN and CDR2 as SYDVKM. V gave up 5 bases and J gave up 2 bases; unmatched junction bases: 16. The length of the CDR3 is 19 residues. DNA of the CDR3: TGTGCCAGCAGTCCCCTGGGACTAGCGACCACTCTATCCACAGATACGCAGTATTTT. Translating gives CASSPLGLATTLSTDTQYF.

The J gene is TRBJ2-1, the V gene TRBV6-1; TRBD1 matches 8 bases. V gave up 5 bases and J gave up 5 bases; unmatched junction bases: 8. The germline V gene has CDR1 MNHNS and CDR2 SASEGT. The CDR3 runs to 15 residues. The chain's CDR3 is CASSLQGAPNNEQFF. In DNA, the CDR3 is TGTGCCAGCAGTCTTCAGGGGGCTCCGAACAATGAGCAGTTCTTC.

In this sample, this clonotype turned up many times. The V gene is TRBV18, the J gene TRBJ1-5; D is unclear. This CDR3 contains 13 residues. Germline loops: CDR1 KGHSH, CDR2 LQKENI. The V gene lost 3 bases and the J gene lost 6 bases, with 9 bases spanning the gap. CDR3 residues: CASSPSEGQPQHF. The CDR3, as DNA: TGTGCCAGCTCACCCTCGGAGGGTCAGCCCCAGCATTTT.

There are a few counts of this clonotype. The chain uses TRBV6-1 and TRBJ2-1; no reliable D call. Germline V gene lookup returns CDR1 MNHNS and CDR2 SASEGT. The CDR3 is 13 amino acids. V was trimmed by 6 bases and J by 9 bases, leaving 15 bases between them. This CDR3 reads CASSIIGSGEQFF. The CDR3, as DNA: TGTGCCAGCAGCATAATTGGGTCGGGTGAGCAGTTCTTC.

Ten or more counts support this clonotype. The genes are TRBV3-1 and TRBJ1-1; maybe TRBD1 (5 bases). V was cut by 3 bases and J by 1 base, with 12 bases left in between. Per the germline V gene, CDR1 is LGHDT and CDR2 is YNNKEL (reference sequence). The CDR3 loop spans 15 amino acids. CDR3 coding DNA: TGTGCCAGCAGCCACGGGGCAAGGGGGAACACTGAAGCTTTCTTT. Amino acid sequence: CASSHGARGNTEAFF.

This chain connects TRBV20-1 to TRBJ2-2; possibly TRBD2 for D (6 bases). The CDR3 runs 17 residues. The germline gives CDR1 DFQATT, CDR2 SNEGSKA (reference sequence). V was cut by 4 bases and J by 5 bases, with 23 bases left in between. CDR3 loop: CSAKARGWESGTGELFF. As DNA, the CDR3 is TGCAGTGCTAAAGCCCGGGGATGGGAGAGCGGGACCGGGGAGCTGTTTTTT.

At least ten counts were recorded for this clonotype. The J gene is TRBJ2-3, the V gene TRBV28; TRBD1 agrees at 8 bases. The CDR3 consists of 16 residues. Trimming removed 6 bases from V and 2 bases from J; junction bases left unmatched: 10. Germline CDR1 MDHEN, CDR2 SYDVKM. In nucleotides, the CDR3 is TGTGCCAGCAGACCGGACAGGGCGAGTTACACAGATACGCAGTATTTT. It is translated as CASRPDRASYTDTQYF.